Below are 14 T cell receptor beta chains sequenced from a single sample in a study of T cells of healthy individuals. From the 5' RACE reads, TCRdb called clonotypes with MiXCR, one entry per CDR3 protein. This table has around 98,000 distinct CDR3 sequences, approximately 16% appearing once. These receptors were collected from a human donor in good health.

V is TRBV14 and J is TRBJ2-1, with 10 bases fitting TRBD2. The CDR3 is 17 residues long. Germline V lookup: CDR1 SGHDN, CDR2 FVKESK. V was pared by 5 bases and J by 1 base, with 8 bases of the junction left unmatched. DNA of the CDR3: TGTGCCAGCAGCGGATCGACTAGCGGGCGATCCTACAATGAGCAGTTCTTC. Its protein is CASSGSTSGRSYNEQFF. Complete variable domain (other parts from reference TRBV14 and TRBJ2-1): EAGVTQFPSHSVIEKGQTVTLRCDPISGHDNLYWYRRVMGKEIKFLLHFVKESKQDESGMPNNRFLAERTGGTYSTLKVQPAELEDSGVYFCASSGSTSGRSYNEQFFGPGTRLTVL.

The table lists this clonotype with a few counts. The J gene is TRBJ2-3, the V gene TRBV7-2, with 7 bases matching TRBD1. The CDR3 extends over 16 amino acids. Germline V CDR1 and CDR2: SGHTA, FQGNSA. V lost 1 base and J lost 4; bases outside the gene matches: 8. Written as DNA, the CDR3 is TGTGCCAGCAGCTTAGGAAGGGGGCCCGGCTCAGATACGCAGTATTTT. It encodes CASSLGRGPGSDTQYF.

The chain is built from TRBV27 and TRBJ2-1; D remains ambiguous. The CDR3 consists of 14 residues. Germline V gives CDR1 MNHEY, CDR2 SMNVEV (reference sequence). Deletions cut 2 bases from V and 2 bases from J, with 7 bases between. The CDR3: CASSLTRAYNEQFF. CDR3 in DNA: TGTGCCAGCAGTTTAACCCGGGCCTACAATGAGCAGTTCTTC.

This clonotype was recorded a few times. V usage is TRBV12-3 or TRBV12-4 and J usage is TRBJ1-5, with D perhaps TRBD1 (5 bases). This CDR3 is built from 17 residues. The ends were cut back, 4 bases at V and 1 base at J, with 17 bases in the middle. Here the CDR3 DNA reads TGTGCCAGCAGTTCCGGGACCGGGGGAGAGAGCAATCAGCCCCAGCATTTT. Translated: CASSSGTGGESNQPQHF.

Many counts were recorded for this clonotype. This chain links TRBV5-1 with TRBJ2-7; 9 bases map to TRBD2. The J segment lost 4 bases and the V segment lost 4 bases, leaving 6 bases of the junction unmatched. The V gene's germline CDR1 is SGHRS and CDR2 YFSETQ. The length of the CDR3 is 14 residues. The CDR3 loop is CASSRSGSNYEQYF. Written as DNA, the CDR3 is TGCGCCAGCAGCCGTAGCGGGAGTAATTACGAGCAGTACTTC.

The CDR3 is CASSVGLAGGALGSQYF. The CDR3 region has the DNA TGTGCCAGCAGCGTGGGACTAGCGGGGGGCGCCCTAGGGTCGCAGTATTTT. V and J are TRBV6-5 and TRBJ2-3, with 15 bases aligning to TRBD2. There are 17 residues in the CDR3. Per germline, CDR1 MNHEY and CDR2 SVGAGI. The V segment lost 6 bases and the J segment 10 bases; nucleotides outside the gene matches: 14.

This clonotype was seen many times. The chain recombines TRBV4-1 with TRBJ2-1; the match to TRBD1 covers 8 bases. The CDR3 loop spans 15 amino acids. V shed 1 base, J shed 4 bases, and the junction held 3 bases outside the gene matches. CDR1 and CDR2 (germline): MGHRA, YSYEKL. In DNA, the CDR3 is TGCGCCAGCAGCCAAGTGGGACAGGATTACAATGAGCAGTTCTTC. Translating it yields CASSQVGQDYNEQFF.

The chain couples TRBV20-1 to TRBJ2-1, with TRBD2 identical over 8 bases. CDR1 is DFQATT and CDR2 is SNEGSKA in the germline V gene (reference sequence). The CDR3 runs 13 residues. The junction had 2 bases not matched to a gene; V was cut back by 5 bases and J by 2 bases. This CDR3 is CSAAGGAYNEQFF. Written as DNA, the CDR3 is TGCAGTGCTGCGGGGGGCGCCTACAATGAGCAGTTCTTC.

The table lists this clonotype with many counts. The J gene is TRBJ1-1, the V gene TRBV20-1; a possible D gene is TRBD1 (5 bases). The CDR3 extends over 13 amino acids. Germline V gene lookup returns CDR1 DFQATT and CDR2 SNEGSKA (reference sequence). Trimming removed 6 bases at V and 1 base at J, with 12 bases between. CDR3: CSATGTANTEAFF. In DNA form, the CDR3 reads TGCAGTGCAACCGGGACTGCGAACACTGAAGCTTTCTTT.

The sample holds many counts of this clonotype. The chain employs TRBV30 and TRBJ2-4; tentative D call: TRBD2 (6 bases). Trimming left V 1 base short and J 1 base short, with 11 bases between. The CDR3 loop spans 15 amino acids. Germline V gene lookup returns CDR1 GTSNPN and CDR2 SVGIG (reference sequence). DNA of the CDR3: TGTGCCTGGAGTGCCCCCCGGGGGGCCAAAAACATTCAGTACTTC. The encoded protein is CAWSAPRGAKNIQYF. Drawing the rest from reference TRBV30 and TRBJ2-4, the complete variable domain is SQTIHQWPATLVQPVGSPLSLECTVEGTSNPNLYWYRQAAGRGLQLLFYSVGIGQISSEVPQNLSASRPQDRQFILSSKKLLLSDSGFYLCAWSAPRGAKNIQYFGAGTRLSVL.

This clonotype turned up a few times. J is TRBJ2-3 and V is TRBV12-3 or TRBV12-4; 9 bases match TRBD1. With V trimmed by 2 bases and J by 0 bases, 3 bases remained unmatched. CDR3 length equals 16 residues. The CDR3 coding sequence is TGTGCCAGCAGTTTATGGACAGGGGCTAGCACAGATACGCAGTATTTT. Protein sequence: CASSLWTGASTDTQYF.

This clonotype has more than one count but fewer than ten. This chain links TRBV28 with TRBJ2-1; 7 bases map to TRBD2. With 2 bases clipped from V and 15 bases from J, the junction kept 10 bases outside the gene matches. CDR1 is MDHEN, CDR2 SYDVKM, per germline. CDR3 length: 13 residues. CDR3 sequence reads: CASSLISGGSSFF. The CDR3 nucleotides read TGTGCCAGCAGTTTAATTTCGGGCGGGAGTTCGTTCTTC.

This clonotype appeared a few times. The chain uses TRBV4-3 and TRBJ2-5; D is undetermined. V gave up 1 base and J gave up 4 bases, with 13 bases separating them. The V gene's germline CDR1 is LGHNA and CDR2 YSLEER. CDR3 length equals 15 residues. CDR3 sequence reads: CASSQVLAERETQYF. The DNA of the CDR3 is TGCGCCAGCAGCCAAGTCTTGGCAGAGCGAGAGACCCAGTACTTC.

This clonotype was detected a few times. The rearrangement uses TRBV20-1 and TRBJ1-5, with TRBD1 identical over 9 bases. CDR1 is DFQATT and CDR2 is SNEGSKA in the germline V gene (reference sequence). The CDR3 is made up of 14 amino acids. The V gene end was trimmed by 3 bases and the J gene end by 3 bases; junction bases not matched to a gene: 3. CDR3 nucleotides: TGCAGTGCTAGGACAGGGGGGAACAATCAGCCCCAGCATTTT. This encodes CSARTGGNNQPQHF.